This TCR beta chain was sequenced during a study of T cell clonotyping in hematopoietic cell transplantation. The study, taken as a whole, reports: CD4 and CD8 repertoire contributions could not be separated without sorting. Higher Inverse Simpson Index values in graft donor and pretransplant recipient predicted broader posttransplant TCR diversity.

With 3 bases clipped from V and 4 bases from J, the junction kept 11 bases outside the gene matches. This CDR3 spans 17 amino acids. The germline gives CDR1 MNHEY, CDR2 SMNVEV (reference sequence). TCRdb's copy holds only in-frame clones and misses some; the assay was immunoSEQ multiplex PCR. The sample holds about 9,400 clones, 60% to 80% seen once. As for this clone: The antigen remains undetermined.

The input for sequencing was PBMCs, taken 180 days after allogeneic stem cell transplant. This chain connects TRBV27 to TRBJ2-7; 11 positions match TRBD1. The sequence came from a male patient in his thirties or forties who had an allogeneic stem cell transplant from a related donor, so the T cells may come from the graft donor. Some clones in this sample may be carry-over from other donors' samples. The chain's CDR3 is CASSLGVRTGGAYEQYF. In DNA form, the CDR3 reads TGTGCCAGCAGTTTGGGGGTTAGGACAGGGGGCGCGTACGAGCAGTACTTC.